This record looks at one T cell receptor beta chain sequence and its context. The sample comes from a study of blood T cell repertoires in COVID-19. Overall study: Spain, Italy and the United States supplied samples that represented acute and convalescent COVID-19.

Recovered status applied to Cohort 3 donors who had two consecutive negative PCRs. It also applied to those with clearance or with symptom resolution. Assay: immunoSEQ multiplex PCR; the TCRdb copy retains only in-frame clones and omits some. The sample records around 200,000 clones, 65% to 85% being singletons. V lost 3 bases, J lost 3 bases, and 5 bases lay in between. The germline gives CDR1 LGHDT, CDR2 YNNKEL (reference sequence). This CDR3 spans 12 amino acids. Sequencing was done on a sample of PBMCs or T cells enriched from blood (not recorded which). The sequence was obtained from a woman aged 25 to 39 who had recovered from COVID-19. The V gene is TRBV3-1 (or the pseudogene TRBV3-2), the J gene TRBJ2-5; D remains unclear. For the CDR3, the DNA is TGTGCCAGCAGCCATCAAAAAGAGACCCAGTACTTC. Protein: CASSHQKETQYF.